Shown below are 22 T cell receptor beta chains from a single sample sequenced in a study of blood T cell repertoires in COVID-19. Produced via immunoSEQ multiplex PCR; TCRdb's table is partial and in-frame only. The table has 400,000 to 500,000 clones, more than 70% seen once. Sequencing was carried out using PBMCs or T cells enriched from blood (not recorded which). Receptors originate from a woman between 18 and 30 years old who had been exposed to COVID-19.

This chain connects TRBV28 to TRBJ1-3; D unresolved. The CDR3 is 17 amino acids. V was cut by 6 bases and J by 2 bases, with 20 bases left in between. CDR1 is MDHEN, CDR2 SYDVKM, per germline. DNA of the CDR3: TGTGCCAGCAGCTCTCCCCCGGGTTCGCATACTGGAAACACCATATATTTT. It specifies CASSSPPGSHTGNTIYF.

This clone has more than one count but fewer than ten. The J gene is TRBJ1-2, the V gene TRBV5-4, with D unresolved. The V gene's germline CDR1 is SGHNT and CDR2 YYREEE (reference sequence). The CDR3 loop spans 14 amino acids. Trimming cost V 4 bases and J 8 bases, with 18 bases left between them. The CDR3 region has the DNA TGTGCCAGCAGCCGTGGAACCTCGACGGGGGGCTACACCTTC. As protein: CASSRGTSTGGYTF.

The genes are TRBV20-1 and TRBJ1-1; TRBD1 might be the D (5 bases). The CDR3 has 11 amino acids. In germline, CDR1 is DFQATT, CDR2 SNEGSKA (reference sequence). For the CDR3, the DNA is TGCAGCCCGGGGGGGAGGACTGAAGCTTTCTTT. It encodes CSPGGRTEAFF.

V gene TRBV11-2 combines with J gene TRBJ2-7; 9 bases fit TRBD1. CDR3 length: 17 amino acids. Losses at the gene ends were 5 bases for V and 1 base for J; bases not matched to a gene: 12. Germline loops: CDR1 SGHAT, CDR2 FQNNGV. The CDR3 sequence is CASSRAGTGILSYEQYF. DNA for the CDR3: TGTGCCAGCAGCAGAGCCGGGACAGGGATTCTTTCCTACGAGCAGTACTTC.

The chain carries TRBV6-4 and TRBJ2-3, with D tentatively TRBD1 (7 bases). V was pared by 6 bases and J by 1 base, with 23 bases between. Per the germline V gene, CDR1 is MRHNA and CDR2 is SNTAGT. The CDR3 totals 18 residues. CDR3 protein: CASSRQGGAGGGTDTQYF. Written as DNA, the CDR3 is TGTGCCAGCAGCCGACAAGGGGGCGCCGGGGGAGGCACAGATACGCAGTATTTT.

This clone was recorded only once. The gene calls are TRBV7-9 and TRBJ1-5; TRBD1 matches 8 bases. Per germline, CDR1 SEHNR and CDR2 FQNEAQ (reference sequence). The V gene end was trimmed by 1 base and the J gene end by 4 bases; junction bases not matched to a gene: 9. The CDR3 sequence is 17 residues long. CDR3: CASSLGRGTGTNQPQHF. The CDR3 DNA sequence: TGTGCCAGCAGCTTAGGCAGGGGGACAGGCACAAATCAGCCCCAGCATTTT.

A word on this clone: Relative to the germline gene, one junction end is altered; a read error may explain this. The chain recombines TRBV19 with TRBJ1-6; 9 positions match TRBD1. The CDR3 has 14 amino acids. Germline loops: CDR1 LNHDA, CDR2 SQIVND (reference sequence). The CDR3: CASNIQGANSPLHF. The CDR3 bases are TGTGCCAGTAATATACAGGGGGCAAATTCACCCCTCCACTTT.

The genes are TRBV15 and TRBJ2-1; 10 bases align to TRBD1. The CDR3 has 16 residues. V dropped 2 bases and J dropped 6; count of bases not matched to a gene: 7. CDR1 is LNHNV, CDR2 YYDKDF, per germline (reference sequence). The CDR3 sequence: CATSRRQGATLNEQFF. The CDR3 DNA reads TGTGCCACCAGCAGAAGACAGGGGGCTACACTCAATGAGCAGTTCTTC. The variable domain in full, completed from reference TRBV15 and TRBJ2-1, reads DAMVIQNPRYQVTQFGKPVTLSCSQTLNHNVMYWYQQKSSQAPKLLFHYYDKDFNNEADTPDNFQSRRPNTSFCFLDIRSPGLGDTAMYLCATSRRQGATLNEQFFGPGTRLTVL.

In nucleotides, the CDR3 is TGTGCCAGCAGCTTAGCGGCTCCGCAGCGTCGGAATGAGCAGTTCTTC. The encoded protein is CASSLAAPQRRNEQFF. V usage is TRBV7-2 and J usage is TRBJ2-1, with unresolved D. The CDR3 is made up of 16 amino acids. V was clipped by 0 bases and J by 7 bases, with 16 bases between them. Germline V CDR1 and CDR2: SGHTA, FQGNSA.

The V gene is TRBV14, the J gene TRBJ2-5, with 8 bases lining up with TRBD1. The CDR3 is 15 amino acids. Germline lookup yields CDR1 SGHDN and CDR2 FVKESK. Trimming took 4 bases from V and 4 from J; bases not matched to a gene: 8. CDR3 sequence: CASSRQGTSGETQYF. The CDR3 region has the DNA TGTGCCAGCAGCCGACAGGGGACAAGCGGAGAGACCCAGTACTTC.

This clone has just one count. The chain has TRBV15 and TRBJ2-7; possible D gene TRBD1, 6 bases. V lost 6 bases to trimming and J lost 2 bases, with 20 bases between them. Germline assignment: CDR1 LNHNV and CDR2 YYDKDF (reference sequence). This CDR3 has 16 residues. The CDR3 coding sequence is TGTGCCACCAGTATAGGGGCAGGGGACGCTACCTACGAGCAGTACTTC. Protein: CATSIGAGDATYEQYF.

The gene calls are TRBV3-1 (or the pseudogene TRBV3-2) and TRBJ1-6; 11 bases match TRBD1. CDR1 LGHDT and CDR2 YNNKEL come from the germline V gene (reference sequence). The V and J ends lost 0 bases and 6 bases, in that order; junction bases with no gene match: 4. This CDR3 region has 17 residues. The CDR3 spells CASSQDLGQGANSPLHF. CDR3 nucleotides: TGTGCCAGCAGCCAAGATCTCGGACAGGGGGCTAATTCACCCCTCCACTTT.

The J gene is TRBJ2-1, the V gene TRBV4-3; D may be TRBD1 (6 bases). CDR1 and CDR2 (germline): LGHNA, YSLEER. Trimming took 0 bases from V and 2 from J, leaving 8 bases between them. The CDR3 contains 15 residues. DNA of the CDR3: TGCGCCAGCAGCCAAGAAGACAGGACCTACAATGAGCAGTTCTTC. Encoded protein: CASSQEDRTYNEQFF.

V gene TRBV4-1 combines with J gene TRBJ1-5; D might be TRBD1 (6 bases). This CDR3 has 15 amino acids. Germline values: CDR1 MGHRA, CDR2 YSYEKL. Trimming stripped 0 bases from V and 6 bases from J, with 12 bases between. CDR3 in amino acids: CASSQDWGPGQPQHF. CDR3 nucleotide sequence: TGCGCCAGCAGCCAAGATTGGGGGCCGGGTCAGCCCCAGCATTTT.

This clone was counted a few times. The rearrangement links TRBV5-1 to TRBJ2-7; the D is unclear. V lost 1 base and J 0 bases, leaving 8 bases between the germline ends. In germline, CDR1 is SGHRS, CDR2 YFSETQ. The CDR3 loop spans 14 amino acids. The CDR3 loop reads CASSLPGRSYEQYF. CDR3 nucleotides: TGCGCCAGCAGCTTGCCAGGTCGCTCCTACGAGCAGTACTTC.

The V and J genes are TRBV9 and TRBJ1-1; tentatively, D is TRBD1 (5 bases). Trimming removed 3 bases at V and 7 bases at J, with 16 bases between. The V gene's germline CDR1 is SGDLS and CDR2 YYNGEE. The CDR3 contains 14 residues. In nucleotides, the CDR3 is TGTGCCAGCAGCGAGGGTGGGGCTTCGGTTGAAGCTTTCTTT. Encoded protein: CASSEGGASVEAFF. The whole variable domain, remainder taken from reference TRBV9 and TRBJ1-1, is DSGVTQTPKHLITATGQRVTLRCSPRSGDLSVYWYQQSLDQGLQFLIQYYNGEERAKGNILERFSAQQFPDLHSELNLSSLELGDSALYFCASSEGGASVEAFFGQGTRLTVV.

This sequence joins TRBV2 and TRBJ2-2; perhaps TRBD2 as D (6 bases). The CDR3 length is 15 residues. Germline V lookup: CDR1 SNHLY, CDR2 FYNNEI. The V and J ends lost 4 bases and 2 bases respectively, with 11 bases between them. The CDR3 nucleotides are TGTGCCAGCAGTGTCCAGGAGGGAAACACCGGGGAGCTGTTTTTT. Its translation: CASSVQEGNTGELFF.

V and J are TRBV28 and TRBJ2-7; 7 positions match TRBD2. V lost 9 bases, J lost 3 bases, and 5 bases stayed unmatched. The CDR3 contains 12 residues. Germline V gene lookup returns CDR1 MDHEN and CDR2 SYDVKM. CDR3 sequence: CARGGVDYEQYF. CDR3 coding DNA: TGTGCCAGGGGGGGGGTCGACTACGAGCAGTACTTC.

The J gene is TRBJ1-4, the V gene TRBV7-8; weak D call: TRBD1 (5 bases). With 6 bases removed from V and 5 bases from J, the gap between germline ends came to 16 bases. Germline-derived CDR1 and CDR2 are SGHVS and FQNEAQ. This CDR3 region has 15 residues. CDR3 protein: CASSSFRAPNEKLFF. The CDR3 DNA is TGTGCCAGCAGTTCCTTCAGGGCGCCGAATGAAAAACTGTTTTTT.

This sequence joins TRBV28 and TRBJ2-3; D gene uncertain. Germline V gene lookup returns CDR1 MDHEN and CDR2 SYDVKM. CDR3 size: 16 residues. V was cut by 7 bases and J by 1 base, with 18 bases left in between. For the CDR3, the DNA is TGTGCCAGCATCCCGGCCAGCGCCTCCGGCACAGATACGCAGTATTTT. This codes for CASIPASASGTDTQYF.

The chain links TRBV24-1 to TRBJ2-5; 10 nucleotides line up with TRBD1. The CDR3 length is 19 residues. CDR1 and CDR2 from the germline V gene are KGHDR and SFDVKD. Unmatched junction bases numbered 17, after V lost 3 bases and J lost 5 bases. The CDR3 DNA reads as TGTGCCACCAGTGATCTGCCAGGGAGTTGGACAGGGGGTAGGGAGACCCAGTACTTC. This gives the protein CATSDLPGSWTGGRETQYF.

This clone was detected a few times. This sequence joins TRBV30 and TRBJ1-1; D call uncertain. V was shortened by 0 bases and J by 0 bases, with 8 bases between the two germline ends. This CDR3 comprises 14 residues. Per germline, CDR1 GTSNPN and CDR2 SVGIG (reference sequence). CDR3 DNA sequence: TGTGCCTGGAGTGTAAGAGCATTGAACACTGAAGCTTTCTTT. This sequence encodes CAWSVRALNTEAFF.